This entry lists 16 T cell receptor beta chains sequenced from one sample in a study of T cells after yellow fever vaccination. TCRdb redid the calling of the 5' RACE reads with MiXCR, one entry per CDR3 protein. The table has under 250,000 distinct CDR3 sequences, about 7% seen once. This specimen was CD4+ T cells sorted from PBMCs, taken 15 days after the yellow fever booster vaccination. Receptors originate from a man aged 30-40 years who received the YFV17D yellow fever vaccine.

This clonotype was seen a few times. V gene TRBV6-6 combines with J gene TRBJ1-2; no firm D call. From germline, CDR1 is MNHNY and CDR2 SVGAGI (reference sequence). This CDR3 is built from 12 residues. Trimming removed 4 bases at V and 4 bases at J, with 7 bases between. The CDR3 loop is CASSSGSYGYTF. The CDR3 coding sequence is TGTGCCAGCAGTTCCGGGTCCTATGGCTACACCTTC.

The rearrangement joins TRBV6-5 to TRBJ2-6; D unresolved. The V end lost 8 bases, the J end lost 1 base, and 6 bases lay between the germline ends. The CDR3 spans 13 residues. The germline CDR1 and CDR2 sequences are MNHEY and SVGAGI. CDR3 sequence reads: CASGLSGANVLTF. DNA for the CDR3: TGTGCCAGCGGATTATCTGGGGCCAACGTCCTGACTTTC.

This clonotype was counted ten times or more. This sequence joins TRBV9 and TRBJ1-6; D remains ambiguous. This CDR3 comprises 12 residues. Germline CDR1 and CDR2: SGDLS and YYNGEE. V gave up 1 base and J gave up 10 bases, with 6 bases separating them. As DNA, the CDR3 is TGTGCCAGCAGCGTAAATGAATCACCCCTCCACTTT. Translation: CASSVNESPLHF.

A note on this clonotype: One junction end disagrees with the germline gene, perhaps due to a read error. The rearrangement links TRBV19 to TRBJ1-1; weak D call: TRBD1 (5 bases). Germline V gene lookup returns CDR1 LNHDA and CDR2 SQIVND (reference sequence). The CDR3 has 14 amino acids. For the CDR3, the DNA is TGTGCCAGTAGTAACGGACAAGCTCCCACTGGAGCTTTCTTT. This sequence encodes CASSNGQAPTGAFF.

This clonotype was found a few times. The CDR3 sequence is CASSFRLAGYNEQFF. CDR3 sequence (DNA): TGTGCCAGTAGTTTTCGGCTAGCGGGATACAATGAGCAGTTCTTC. The rearrangement joins TRBV19 to TRBJ2-1; 9 nucleotides match TRBD2. CDR3 length: 15 amino acids. After removal of 5 bases from V and 4 bases from J, the junction contained 6 bases not matched to a gene. The V gene's germline CDR1 is LNHDA and CDR2 SQIVND (reference sequence).

At least ten counts were recorded for this clonotype. V and J are TRBV30 and TRBJ2-1, with 9 bases identical to TRBD2. The CDR3 contains 13 residues. Trimming took 3 bases from V and 9 from J; bases not matched to a gene: 6. The germline CDR1 and CDR2 sequences are GTSNPN and SVGIG (reference sequence). CDR3: CAWREREEGEQFF. The CDR3 coding sequence is TGTGCCTGGAGGGAGCGGGAGGAAGGTGAGCAGTTCTTC.

This clonotype was recorded many times. The junction and the germline gene differ at one end; a read error may be behind it. The chain is built from TRBV12-3 or TRBV12-4 and TRBJ1-1, with D perhaps TRBD1 (6 bases). The CDR3 is 14 residues long. CDR3: CASSLQGMNTEAFF. DNA of the CDR3: TGCGCCAGCAGCCTACAGGGAATGAACACTGAAGCTTTCTTT.

The table lists this clonotype with many counts. The gene calls are TRBV20-1 and TRBJ2-3; 10 nucleotides line up with TRBD2. CDR3 length equals 11 residues. CDR1 and CDR2 from the germline V gene are DFQATT and SNEGSKA (reference sequence). The DNA for the CDR3 is TGCTGTAGCGGGAGGATGGATACGCAGTATTTT. It specifies CCSGRMDTQYF.

This chain uses TRBV5-1 with TRBJ2-7, with D perhaps matching TRBD1 (6 bases). Germline values: CDR1 SGHRS, CDR2 YFSETQ. The CDR3 loop spans 15 amino acids. Trimming cost V 2 bases and J 2 bases, with 14 bases left between them. The DNA of the CDR3 is TGCGCCAGCAGCTTCACCGGGACACGTACCTACGAGCAGTACTTC. Translated, it gives CASSFTGTRTYEQYF.

This clonotype was recorded many times. This chain uses TRBV27 with TRBJ2-1, with D unresolved. This CDR3 is 14 amino acids long. Deletions cut 3 bases from V and 7 bases from J, with 13 bases between. Germline V lookup: CDR1 MNHEY, CDR2 SMNVEV (reference sequence). CDR3 DNA: TGTGCCAGCAGTTTCCGGCTGGAACGGAATGAGCAGTTCTTC. It specifies CASSFRLERNEQFF.

This clonotype was counted ten times or more. This chain joins TRBV5-1 and TRBJ2-2, with D perhaps TRBD1 (6 bases). Trimming cost V 3 bases and J 4 bases, with 16 bases left between them. This CDR3 is 16 amino acids long. The V gene's germline CDR1 is SGHRS and CDR2 YFSETQ. The DNA of the CDR3 is TGCGCCAGCAGCTCTAGCAGGGGCACCCCCACCGGGGAGCTGTTTTTT. The encoded protein is CASSSSRGTPTGELFF.

This clonotype was found a few times. The genes are TRBV20-1 and TRBJ1-2, with D maybe TRBD1 (5 bases). CDR3 length: 14 residues. V was pared by 5 bases and J by 1 base, with 14 bases between. CDR1 is DFQATT and CDR2 is SNEGSKA in the germline V gene (reference sequence). The CDR3 loop reads CSASSGARNYGYTF. CDR3 nucleotides: TGCAGTGCTTCCTCCGGGGCCCGTAACTATGGCTACACCTTC.

The chain links TRBV7-2 to TRBJ2-7; D ambiguous. Trimming pared 1 base from V and 7 bases from J, leaving 11 bases between. The CDR3 is 13 amino acids. The germline V gene encodes CDR1 SGHTA and CDR2 FQGNSA. CDR3 coding DNA: TGTGCCAGCAGCTTAGGTCCTGAGCTTGAGCAGTACTTC. As protein: CASSLGPELEQYF.

This clonotype was recorded many times. The chain couples TRBV7-8 to TRBJ2-7; 11 bases fit TRBD1. The germline V gene encodes CDR1 SGHVS and CDR2 FQNEAQ. V shed 5 bases and J 4 bases; nucleotides not matched to a gene: 4. The CDR3 length is 14 residues. CDR3 in DNA: TGTGCCAGCAGCCCGGGACAGGGGGGGTACGAGCAGTACTTC. Protein product: CASSPGQGGYEQYF.

This clonotype has a count of ten or more. The rearrangement uses TRBV20-1 and TRBJ2-6; D might be TRBD1 (6 bases). V gave up 7 bases and J gave up 0 bases, with 13 bases separating them. Germline V CDR1 and CDR2: DFQATT, SNEGSKA (reference sequence). The CDR3 spans 15 residues. CDR3 DNA sequence: TGCAGTGTGGAGCAGGGGAGCTCTGGGGCCAACGTCCTGACTTTC. Amino acid sequence: CSVEQGSSGANVLTF.

This clonotype was detected ten times or more. The gene calls are TRBV12-3 or TRBV12-4 and TRBJ2-3; D might be TRBD1 (5 bases). CDR3 size: 14 residues. Trimming pared 6 bases from V and 1 base from J, leaving 11 bases between. The CDR3 reads CASSQGIGTDTQYF. The CDR3 region has the DNA TGTGCCAGCAGCCAGGGTATAGGCACAGATACGCAGTATTTT.